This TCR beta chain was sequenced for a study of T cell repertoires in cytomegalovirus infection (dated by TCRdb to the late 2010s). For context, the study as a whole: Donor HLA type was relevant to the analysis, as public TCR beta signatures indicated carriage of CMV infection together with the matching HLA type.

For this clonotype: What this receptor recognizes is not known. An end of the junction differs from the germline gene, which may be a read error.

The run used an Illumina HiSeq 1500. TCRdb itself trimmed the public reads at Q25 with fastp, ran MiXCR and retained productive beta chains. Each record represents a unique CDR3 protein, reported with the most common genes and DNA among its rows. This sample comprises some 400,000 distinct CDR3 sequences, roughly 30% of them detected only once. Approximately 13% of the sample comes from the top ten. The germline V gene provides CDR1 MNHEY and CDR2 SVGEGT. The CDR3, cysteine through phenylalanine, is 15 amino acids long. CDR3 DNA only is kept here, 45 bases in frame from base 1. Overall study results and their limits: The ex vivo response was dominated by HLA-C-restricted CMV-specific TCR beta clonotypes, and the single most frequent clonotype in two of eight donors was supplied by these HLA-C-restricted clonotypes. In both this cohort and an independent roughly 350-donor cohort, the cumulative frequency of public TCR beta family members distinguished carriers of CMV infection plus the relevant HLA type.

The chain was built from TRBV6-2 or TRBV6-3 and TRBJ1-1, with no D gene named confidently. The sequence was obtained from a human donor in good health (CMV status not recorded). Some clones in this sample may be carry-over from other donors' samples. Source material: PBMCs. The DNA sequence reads TGTGCCAGCAGTTACTCTCTGACATGGCCGGCTGAAGCTTTATTT. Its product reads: CASSYSLTWPAEALF.